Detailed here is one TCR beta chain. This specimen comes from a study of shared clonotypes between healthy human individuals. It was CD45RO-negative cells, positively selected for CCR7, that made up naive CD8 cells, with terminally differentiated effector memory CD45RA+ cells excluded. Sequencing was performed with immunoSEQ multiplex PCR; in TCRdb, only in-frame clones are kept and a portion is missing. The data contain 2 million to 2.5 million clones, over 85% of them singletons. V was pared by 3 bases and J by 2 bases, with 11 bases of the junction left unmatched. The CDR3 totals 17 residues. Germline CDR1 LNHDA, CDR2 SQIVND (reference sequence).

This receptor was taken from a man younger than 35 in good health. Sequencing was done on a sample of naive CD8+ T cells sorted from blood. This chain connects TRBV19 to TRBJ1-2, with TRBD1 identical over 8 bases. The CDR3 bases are TGTGCCAGTAGTATGGCCCGTTCAGGGGGCCTCAACTATGGCTACACCTTC. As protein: CASSMARSGGLNYGYTF. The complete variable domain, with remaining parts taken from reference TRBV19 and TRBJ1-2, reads DGGITQSPKYLFRKEGQNVTLSCEQNLNHDAMYWYRQDPGQGLRLIYYSQIVNDFQKGDIAEGYSVSREKKESFPLTVTSAQKNPTAFYLCASSMARSGGLNYGYTFGSGTRLTVV.